This T cell receptor beta chain originates from a study of control samples from healthy donors and cancer patients. CDR1 SGHTA and CDR2 FQGNSA come from the germline V gene. The germline V and J ends were trimmed by 1 base and 2 bases, with 11 bases remaining between them. The CDR3 runs to 15 residues. Here immunoSEQ multiplex PCR was the method, and the copy in TCRdb shows in-frame clones only, minus some. The data hold under 150,000 clones, with around 86% observed a single time. The source of this sequence is a man between 40 and 49 years old in good health. The rearrangement uses TRBV7-2 and TRBJ1-2; possibly TRBD1 for D (5 bases). The specimen sequenced was blood. The CDR3 reads CASSLVFGGNYGYTF. Here the CDR3 DNA reads TGTGCCAGCAGCTTAGTATTCGGGGGAAACTATGGCTACACCTTC.